The 17 T cell receptor beta chains given below trace back to one sample, sequenced in a study of T-cell reconstitution after alpha-beta-depleted transplantation in children. For TCRbeta, the library was prepared with unique molecular identifiers. TCRdb passed the PCR reads through MiXCR, listing each CDR3 protein once. The sample includes hundreds of thousands of distinct CDR3 sequences, around 7.5% of them seen just once. The starting material was PBMCs, mostly from graft donor cells, obtained 180 days after TCRalphabeta/CD19-depleted stem cell transplant. All receptors come from a male patient between 10 and 17 years old who had a stem cell transplant for acute lymphoblastic leukemia, so the T cells may come from the graft donor.

Notes on this clonotype: This may come from a read error, since a much larger clone is one base off. The CDR3 DNA is TGCAGTGCTAGTAGGCAGGGGGCGCTGGCCTACGAGCATTACTTC. This codes for CSASRQGALAYEHYF. The J gene is TRBJ2-7, the V gene TRBV20-1; 8 bases are shared with TRBD1. CDR1 is DFQATT, CDR2 SNEGSKA, per germline (reference sequence). The CDR3 length is 15 residues.

This clonotype was counted at least ten times. The rearrangement uses TRBV6-1 and TRBJ2-1; D possibly corresponds to TRBD2 (5 bases). The CDR3 contains 18 residues. Trimming took 8 bases from V and 2 from J, leaving 25 bases between them. Germline loops: CDR1 MNHNS, CDR2 SASEGT. The CDR3, as DNA: TGTGCCAGCTCCCAGCTACTAGGAGGTTCTCTCCCCTACAATGAGCAGTTCTTC. Translated, it gives CASSQLLGGSLPYNEQFF.

This clonotype showed up many times. The CDR3 spells CASSPRGGQPQHF. CDR3 DNA: TGTGCCAGCAGTCCCCGGGGGGGTCAGCCCCAGCATTTT. This sequence joins TRBV6-5 and TRBJ1-5, with D tentatively TRBD1 (5 bases). The germline gives CDR1 MNHEY, CDR2 SVGAGI. V was shortened by 5 bases and J by 6 bases, with 11 bases between the two germline ends. The CDR3 consists of 13 residues.

This clonotype was detected many times. Here the CDR3 DNA reads TGTGCCAGCAGTTATTTAGCGGGAGTCGAGGGCACAGATACGCAGTATTTT. This codes for CASSYLAGVEGTDTQYF. V usage is TRBV6-5 and J usage is TRBJ2-3; TRBD2 agrees at 9 bases. The CDR3 contains 17 residues. V shed 3 bases and J 1 base; nucleotides not matched to a gene: 8. Per the germline V gene, CDR1 is MNHEY and CDR2 is SVGAGI.

There are many counts of this clonotype. The J gene is TRBJ2-2, the V gene TRBV7-9; the D gene could be TRBD1 or TRBD2 (5 bases each). Germline values: CDR1 SEHNR, CDR2 FQNEAQ (reference sequence). The ends were cut back, 2 bases at V and 1 base at J, with 11 bases in the middle. The CDR3 totals 16 residues. This CDR3 is CASSLSWGRNTGELFF. The CDR3 bases are TGTGCCAGCAGCTTAAGCTGGGGGAGGAACACCGGGGAGCTGTTTTTT.

The table lists this clonotype with many counts. The gene calls are TRBV28 and TRBJ2-5; 7 bases agree with TRBD1. The CDR3 loop spans 16 amino acids. V lost 2 bases, J lost 2 bases, and 8 bases stayed unmatched. Germline CDR1 and CDR2: MDHEN and SYDVKM. Here the CDR3 DNA reads TGTGCCAGCAGTTTAGGGGGCAGGGGGATACAAGAGACCCAGTACTTC. This encodes CASSLGGRGIQETQYF.

This clonotype was recorded many times. The chain recombines TRBV6-2 or TRBV6-3 with TRBJ1-2, with D perhaps matching TRBD1 (5 bases). Per germline, CDR1 MNHEY and CDR2 SVGEGT. V was cut by 4 bases and J by 4 bases, with 13 bases left in between. The CDR3 covers 14 residues. The CDR3 protein is CASSWRGGGYGYTF. CDR3 DNA: TGTGCCAGCAGTTGGAGGGGCGGCGGCTATGGCTACACCTTC.

At least ten counts were recorded for this clonotype. DNA for the CDR3: TGTGCCAGCAGTCCGAGGACAGCCGAAAGTCAGCCCCAGCATTTT. Translating gives CASSPRTAESQPQHF. The rearrangement uses TRBV27 and TRBJ1-5, with a possible D match to TRBD1 (6 bases). V gave up 5 bases and J gave up 6 bases, with 17 bases separating them. The CDR3 totals 15 residues. From germline, CDR1 is MNHEY and CDR2 SMNVEV (reference sequence).

A note on this clonotype: A much larger clone sits a single nucleotide away, making a read error possible. The gene calls are TRBV24-1 and TRBJ2-7; D is possibly TRBD2 (5 bases). Germline V lookup: CDR1 KGHDR, CDR2 SFDVKD. This CDR3 contains 14 residues. The V gene lost 2 bases and the J gene lost 6 bases, with 13 bases spanning the gap. The CDR3 DNA reads TGTGCCACCAGTGATTGGGCAGACGGAGGCGAGCAGTACTTC. Residues: CATSDWADGGEQYF.

At least ten counts were recorded for this clonotype. V and J are TRBV12-5 and TRBJ2-1; 14 bases line up with TRBD2. CDR1 LGHNT and CDR2 FRNRAP come from the germline V gene. V was pared by 0 bases and J by 3 bases, with 10 bases of the junction left unmatched. This CDR3 contains 20 residues. CDR3 amino acids: CASGLVGQTSGGEYYNEQFF. The CDR3, as DNA: TGTGCTAGTGGTTTGGTTGGCCAGACTAGCGGGGGGGAATACTACAATGAGCAGTTCTTC.

This clonotype was recorded many times. This chain joins TRBV6-5 and TRBJ1-3; TRBD1 is a possible D gene (5 bases). CDR3 length: 16 amino acids. V lost 2 bases to trimming and J lost 4 bases, with 15 bases between them. Germline V gene lookup returns CDR1 MNHEY and CDR2 SVGAGI. DNA for the CDR3: TGTGCCAGCAGTTACGGGGGGACTTGGGGGGGAAACACCATATATTTT. This gives the protein CASSYGGTWGGNTIYF.

Ten or more counts support this clonotype. J is TRBJ1-1 and V is TRBV10-2; D not resolved. The V gene's germline CDR1 is WSHSY and CDR2 SAAADI. This CDR3 contains 11 residues. Trimming cost V 6 bases and J 4 bases, with 6 bases left between them. The CDR3 DNA sequence: TGCGCCAGCAGAGGGATCACTGAAGCTTTCTTT. Amino acid sequence: CASRGITEAFF.

To note about this clonotype: A read error is possible here, since a much larger clone lies one base away. This chain connects TRBV30 to TRBJ1-5; D gene uncertain. The CDR3 loop spans 13 amino acids. From germline, CDR1 is GTSNPN and CDR2 SVGIG (reference sequence). V was trimmed by 2 bases and J by 5 bases, leaving 10 bases between them. The CDR3 DNA reads TGTGCCTGGAGTTTCCAGGTACATCAGCCCCAGCATTTT. As protein: CAWSFQVHQPQHF.

This clonotype was seen ten or more times. The J gene is TRBJ2-1, the V gene TRBV13; D is possibly TRBD2 (5 bases). V was pared by 1 base and J by 2 bases, with 9 bases between. This CDR3 is built from 15 residues. From germline, CDR1 is PRHDT and CDR2 FYEKMQ (reference sequence). Written as DNA, the CDR3 is TGTGCCAGCAGCTTAGCGGGAACTCCCTACAATGAGCAGTTCTTC. Translated, it gives CASSLAGTPYNEQFF. The variable domain in full, with the rest retrieved from reference TRBV13 and TRBJ2-1, is AAGVIQSPRHLIKEKRETATLKCYPIPRHDTVYWYQQGPGQDPQFLISFYEKMQSDKGSIPDRFSAQQFSDYHSELNMSSLELGDSALYFCASSLAGTPYNEQFFGPGTRLTVL.

Regarding this clonotype: A much larger clone lies a single base off, so this may be a read error. V usage is TRBV29-1 and J usage is TRBJ2-7, with D perhaps matching TRBD2 (5 bases). The CDR3 has 13 amino acids. Germline V CDR1 and CDR2: SQVTM, ANQGSEA. CDR3 sequence: CSVDELAAGELYF. CDR3 coding DNA: TGCAGCGTCGACGAGCTCGCCGCGGGCGAGCTGTACTTC.

Many counts were recorded for this clonotype. The V call is TRBV12-5, the J call TRBJ1-1, with a weak D call TRBD1 (5 bases). V lost 0 bases and J lost 8, with 13 bases in between. Germline values: CDR1 LGHNT, CDR2 FRNRAP. This CDR3 has 14 residues. The CDR3 reads CASGLVRGTREAFF. Written as DNA, the CDR3 is TGTGCTAGTGGTTTGGTACGGGGCACGAGAGAAGCTTTCTTT. The entire variable domain, with the rest obtained from reference TRBV12-5 and TRBJ1-1, is as follows: DARVTQTPRHKVTEMGQEVTMRCQPILGHNTVFWYRQTMMQGLELLAYFRNRAPLDDSGMPKDRFSAEMPDATLATLKIQPSEPRDSAVYFCASGLVRGTREAFFGQGTRLTVV.

This clonotype appeared a few times. The rearrangement uses TRBV3-1 and TRBJ2-3, with D unclear. Germline CDR1 reads LGHDT; CDR2 reads YNNKEL (reference sequence). The CDR3 has 12 amino acids. Trimming removed 8 bases at V and 3 bases at J, with 9 bases between. The CDR3 spells CASGAGTDTQYF. Written as DNA, the CDR3 is TGTGCCAGCGGAGCTGGGACAGATACGCAGTATTTT.